This T cell receptor (beta chain) comes out of a study of PD-1 blockade in mismatch repair-deficient tumors. Germline-derived CDR1 and CDR2 are MGHRA and YSYEKL. The V and J ends lost 0 bases and 6 bases respectively, with 11 bases between them. The CDR3 sequence is 15 residues long. Sequencing used immunoSEQ multiplex PCR; TCRdb keeps in-frame clones, though not all of them. The repertoire has under 95,000 clones, 65% to 85% of them found once; the top ten carry roughly 5.5%. TCRs were sequenced from three patients responding to pembrolizumab. This chain connects TRBV4-1 to TRBJ2-2, with no clear D. Specimen: peripheral blood, collected 44 weeks after starting pembrolizumab. The source is an adult with mismatch repair-deficient cancer. The CDR3 spells CASSQDGLVAGELFF. CDR3 coding DNA: TGCGCCAGCAGCCAAGATGGCCTAGTTGCCGGGGAGCTGTTTTTT.